The 23 T cell receptor beta chains presented below share a single source sample, sequenced in a study of blood T cells in healthy people across ages. Alongside a J-beta primer mix, a sample-barcoded 5' primer served in a second PCR lasting about 7 to 11 cycles. TCRdb used MiXCR to reprocess the 5' RACE reads, holding one entry per CDR3 protein. The table shows 1.5 million to 2 million distinct CDR3 sequences, with roughly 27% occurring only once. Sequencing used blood. These receptors were obtained from a woman in her twenties or thirties in good health.

The rearrangement links TRBV5-6 to TRBJ1-5; D is uncertain. Per the germline V gene, CDR1 is SGHDT and CDR2 is YYEEEE. The CDR3 loop spans 14 amino acids. The ends were cut back, 2 bases at V and 6 bases at J, with 12 bases in the middle. The CDR3, as DNA: TGTGCCAGCAGCTTTAGAGGTTCTGCTCAGCCCCAGCATTTT. Translation: CASSFRGSAQPQHF.

The CDR3 region is CASSLASDSEQYF. DNA of the CDR3: TGCGCCAGCAGCTTGGCCTCGGACAGCGAGCAGTACTTC. The chain has TRBV5-1 and TRBJ2-5; D perhaps matches TRBD1 (6 bases). The J call may be faulty, since TRBJ2-7 better matches the DNA end. Germline V lookup: CDR1 SGHRS, CDR2 YFSETQ. The CDR3 length is 13 residues.

In this sample, this clonotype turned up a few times. V gene TRBV27 combines with J gene TRBJ2-5, with 9 bases identical to TRBD2. The DNA end lines up better with TRBJ2-7; the J call may be wrong. The germline V gene has CDR1 MNHEY and CDR2 SMNVEV (reference sequence). The CDR3 loop spans 15 amino acids. For the CDR3, the DNA is TGTGCCAGCAGTTTTTCGTTAGCGGGGGACTACGAGCAGTACTTC. Translating it yields CASSFSLAGDYEQYF.

Worth noting for this clonotype: A junction boundary mismatches the germline segment, possibly from a read error. The V call is TRBV7-2, the J call TRBJ1-2; tentative D call: TRBD1 (5 bases). CDR3 length: 16 residues. Per germline, CDR1 SGHTA and CDR2 FQGNSA. The chain's CDR3 is CASSLSVRDANYGYAF. As DNA, the CDR3 is TGTGCCAGCAGCTTATCGGTTAGGGACGCAAACTATGGCTACGCCTTC.

This clonotype appeared a few times. J is TRBJ2-5 and V is TRBV5-6, with D perhaps TRBD1 or TRBD2 (5 bases each). The germline V gene has CDR1 SGHDT and CDR2 YYEEEE. V was trimmed by 1 base and J by 13 bases, leaving 26 bases between them. The CDR3 is made up of 16 amino acids. The CDR3 nucleotides are TGTGCCAGCAGCTTGAGTTTGTTCGGGGCTGCGGGCGAGCGGTACTTC. Translated, it gives CASSLSLFGAAGERYF.

This chain uses TRBV3-1 with TRBJ2-1; D is unclear. The germline gives CDR1 LGHDT, CDR2 YNNKEL (reference sequence). V was clipped by 4 bases and J by 1 base, with 14 bases between them. CDR3 length: 16 amino acids. CDR3 protein: CASSPRPRISYNEQFF. The CDR3 DNA is TGTGCCAGCAGCCCCCGGCCTAGGATTTCCTACAATGAGCAGTTCTTC.

CDR3 sequence reads: CASSESRVGNEQYF. The CDR3 nucleotides are TGCGCCAGCAGTGAGTCCCGGGTCGGCAACGAGCAGTACTTC. The chain links TRBV10-1 to TRBJ2-7; no definite D call. V shed 0 bases and J shed 5 bases, with 11 bases lying between them. The CDR3 runs 14 residues. In germline, CDR1 is WNHNN, CDR2 SYGVQD (reference sequence).

This sequence joins TRBV7-2 and TRBJ2-5, with TRBD2 matching over 7 bases. Germline CDR1 reads SGHTA; CDR2 reads FQGNSA. This CDR3 contains 13 residues. V lost 2 bases, J lost 13 bases, and 10 bases stayed unmatched. The CDR3 spells CASSLIAPGRWYF. Written as DNA, the CDR3 is TGTGCCAGCAGCTTAATAGCGCCCGGGAGGTGGTACTTC.

This clonotype came up a few times. The J gene is TRBJ2-2, the V gene TRBV5-5, with unresolved D. CDR1 and CDR2 from the germline V gene are SGHKS and YYEKEE (reference sequence). This CDR3 has 16 residues. V lost 3 bases, J lost 1 base, and 13 bases lay in between. This chain's CDR3 is CASSSLEGLNTGELFF. CDR3 nucleotide sequence: TGTGCCAGCAGCTCCCTAGAAGGGCTGAACACCGGGGAGCTGTTTTTT.

To note about this clonotype: At one of its ends the junction is not consistent with the germline gene, which may arise from a read error. The V gene is TRBV27, the J gene TRBJ2-6, with D maybe TRBD2 (5 bases). The CDR3 totals 16 residues. The germline CDR1 and CDR2 sequences are MNHEY and SMNVEV (reference sequence). The CDR3 coding sequence is TGTGCCAACAGTACCTCACTAGTCCCTGGGGCCAACGTCCTGACTTTC. It is translated as CANSTSLVPGANVLTF.

This clonotype was picked up a small number of times. The chain links TRBV7-8 to TRBJ2-1, with unresolved D. The CDR3 contains 13 residues. Germline lookup yields CDR1 SGHVS and CDR2 FQNEAQ. V shed 5 bases and J shed 5 bases, with 10 bases lying between them. CDR3 nucleotide sequence: TGTGCCAGCAGCATTGACCGAAACAATGAGCAGTTCTTC. This codes for CASSIDRNNEQFF.

The rearrangement uses TRBV7-9 and TRBJ2-1; 8 nucleotides match TRBD1. The better agreement between TRBJ2-7 and the DNA end casts doubt on the J call. The CDR3 runs to 15 residues. Germline V lookup: CDR1 SEHNR, CDR2 FQNEAQ (reference sequence). CDR3: CASSTRQGNYNEQYF. CDR3 nucleotide sequence: TGTGCCAGCAGCACCCGACAGGGGAATTACAATGAGCAGTACTTC.

The table lists this clonotype with a few counts. The chain uses TRBV10-1 and TRBJ2-1, with D uncertain. The length of the CDR3 is 15 residues. Germline assignment: CDR1 WNHNN and CDR2 SYGVQD (reference sequence). With 0 bases removed from V and 5 bases from J, the gap between germline ends came to 11 bases. The CDR3 coding sequence is TGCGCCAGCAGTGAGTCACGAGAGAACGACAATGAGCAGTTCTTC. This codes for CASSESRENDNEQFF.

The V call is TRBV19, the J call TRBJ2-1, with D possibly TRBD2 on 5 matching bases. V lost 0 bases, J lost 0 bases, and 12 bases lay in between. Germline V CDR1 and CDR2: LNHDA, SQIVND (reference sequence). The CDR3 length is 17 residues. The chain's CDR3 is CASSIDRGKSSYNEQFF. The CDR3 DNA reads as TGTGCCAGTAGTATAGATCGAGGGAAAAGCTCCTACAATGAGCAGTTCTTC.

In its sample, this clonotype was seen a few times. The J gene is TRBJ2-6, the V gene TRBV4-3; D gene ambiguous. Deletions cut 2 bases from V and 4 bases from J, with 12 bases between. Germline V CDR1 and CDR2: LGHNA, YSLEER. The CDR3 has 16 residues. The CDR3 sequence: CASSQSGMRGANVLTF. CDR3 sequence (DNA): TGCGCCAGCAGCCAAAGTGGGATGCGAGGGGCCAACGTCCTGACTTTC.

V gene TRBV7-9 combines with J gene TRBJ2-7, with a weak D call TRBD2 (5 bases). Germline assignment: CDR1 SEHNR and CDR2 FQNEAQ (reference sequence). The ends were cut back, 5 bases at V and 3 bases at J, with 14 bases in the middle. The CDR3 is 14 residues long. The CDR3 is CASSPEAGRYEQYF. The DNA for the CDR3 is TGTGCCAGCAGCCCGGAGGCCGGGCGCTACGAGCAGTACTTC.

The gene calls are TRBV20-1 and TRBJ1-1; tentatively, D is TRBD1 (5 bases). The CDR3 has 12 amino acids. The V and J ends lost 4 bases and 2 bases respectively, with 8 bases between them. The V gene's germline CDR1 is DFQATT and CDR2 SNEGSKA (reference sequence). As DNA, the CDR3 is TGCAGTGCTAAGGGGTATAACACTGAAGCTTTCTTT. Its translation is CSAKGYNTEAFF.

This clonotype was detected only a few times. This chain connects TRBV20-1 to TRBJ2-7; unclear D gene. The CDR3 runs 11 residues. Looked up from germline, CDR1 is DFQATT and CDR2 is SNEGSKA (reference sequence). V lost 4 bases to trimming and J lost 5 bases, with 9 bases between them. Here the CDR3 reads CSANFNDEQYF. The CDR3, as DNA: TGCAGTGCTAACTTTAACGACGAGCAGTACTTC.

In nucleotides, the CDR3 is TGTGCCGCCCGACAGGTTATGAACACTGAAGCTTTCTTT. Residues: CAARQVMNTEAFF. The V gene is TRBV10-3, the J gene TRBJ1-1, with D tentatively TRBD1 (6 bases). CDR1 and CDR2 (germline): ENHRY, SYGVKD. This CDR3 has 13 amino acids. V gave up 11 bases and J gave up 0 bases, with 13 bases separating them.

This chain uses TRBV29-1 with TRBJ1-2; D gene unclear. CDR1 and CDR2 from the germline V gene are SQVTM and ANQGSEA. This CDR3 comprises 15 residues. V was pared by 6 bases and J by 0 bases, with 17 bases between. The CDR3 bases are TGCAGCGTGGAACTGAAGCATGTTGCTAACTATGGCTACACCTTC. This gives the protein CSVELKHVANYGYTF.

This clonotype has only a few counts. As DNA, the CDR3 is TGCAGTGCTACTGCTGCTTCTGGGGCCAACGTCCTGACTTTC. Its protein product is CSATAASGANVLTF. The chain is built from TRBV20-1 and TRBJ2-6; D call uncertain. Germline CDR1 and CDR2: DFQATT and SNEGSKA (reference sequence). Trimming took off 4 bases at V and 1 base at J, with 8 bases between the two ends. This CDR3 contains 14 residues.

This clonotype has a handful of counts. A much more abundant neighbour one base away suggests this may be a read error. The rearrangement joins TRBV12-3 or TRBV12-4 to TRBJ2-1; perhaps D is TRBD1 or TRBD2 (5 bases each). This CDR3 contains 14 residues. V was clipped by 5 bases and J by 10 bases, with 18 bases between them. The CDR3, as DNA: TGTGCCAGCAGTGTGCGAGAGGGGTCCCAAGAGCAGTTCTTC. Protein product: CASSVREGSQEQFF.

In its sample, this clonotype was seen many times. The chain couples TRBV6-2 or TRBV6-3 to TRBJ1-2, with 7 bases identical to TRBD1. Germline V gives CDR1 MNHEY, CDR2 SVGEGT. The CDR3 spans 14 residues. Trimming at V came to 2 bases and at J to 2 bases, leaving 2 bases not matched to a gene. CDR3 residues: CASSYGTANYGYTF. The DNA for the CDR3 is TGTGCCAGCAGTTACGGGACAGCAAACTATGGCTACACCTTC.